Listed here are 12 T cell receptor beta chains from one sample, sequenced in a study of T cell changes during pregnancy in multiple sclerosis. The method was immunoSEQ multiplex PCR; TCRdb's version includes in-frame clones alone and lacks a portion of them. The table has about 64,000 clones, more than 90% seen once. The starting material was peripheral blood, obtained in the second trimester of pregnancy. All receptors derive from a female donor with multiple sclerosis, enrolled in a pregnancy study.

The chain uses TRBV30 and TRBJ2-7; 7 nucleotides agree with TRBD1. The CDR3 sequence is 11 residues long. Germline V lookup: CDR1 GTSNPN, CDR2 SVGIG (reference sequence). V gave up 7 bases and J gave up 4 bases; unmatched junction bases: 4. The CDR3 loop is CALGRGYEQYF. CDR3 nucleotide sequence: TGTGCCTTGGGCAGGGGGTACGAGCAGTACTTC.

This clone was counted once. This chain links TRBV6-5 with TRBJ2-7; 15 bases fit TRBD2. The germline V gene has CDR1 MNHEY and CDR2 SVGAGI. There are 14 residues in the CDR3. J gave up 7 bases and V 5 bases, and 3 bases lay outside the gene matches. CDR3 sequence: CASSGLAGGLEQYF. CDR3 sequence (DNA): TGTGCCAGCAGTGGACTAGCGGGAGGGCTTGAGCAGTACTTC.

The J gene is TRBJ2-1, the V gene TRBV2; 9 bases align to TRBD2. V lost 0 bases, J lost 7 bases, and 10 bases stayed unmatched. This CDR3 is 17 amino acids long. Germline V gene data show CDR1 as SNHLY and CDR2 as FYNNEI. The CDR3 DNA sequence: TGTGCCAGCAGTGAAGCGCAGGTTGGCGGGAGGGAAAATGAGCAGTTCTTC. It translates to CASSEAQVGGRENEQFF.

The genes are TRBV7-9 and TRBJ2-7; TRBD2 matches at 10 bases. Germline V gene lookup returns CDR1 SEHNR and CDR2 FQNEAQ (reference sequence). The CDR3 is made up of 18 amino acids. V trimming: 5 bases; J trimming: 4 bases; junction bases outside the gene matches: 17. CDR3 sequence reads: CASSPYPRPSGSLYEQYF. The DNA of the CDR3 is TGTGCCAGCAGCCCCTACCCGCGGCCTAGCGGGAGTTTGTACGAGCAGTACTTC.

V gene TRBV30 combines with J gene TRBJ1-1; 10 positions agree with TRBD1. J was trimmed by 7 bases and V by 3 bases; bases with no gene match: 8. This CDR3 has 14 residues. The germline V gene has CDR1 GTSNPN and CDR2 SVGIG (reference sequence). The CDR3 loop reads CAWRRTGGDVEAFF. CDR3 bases: TGTGCCTGGAGGAGGACAGGGGGAGATGTTGAAGCTTTCTTT.

The chain links TRBV6-5 to TRBJ2-3; 8 bases agree with TRBD2. The V gene's germline CDR1 is MNHEY and CDR2 SVGAGI. The V gene end was trimmed by 6 bases and the J gene end by 3 bases; junction bases not matched to a gene: 5. CDR3 length: 14 residues. The CDR3 is CASRGGGRTDTQYF. As DNA, the CDR3 is TGTGCCAGCAGGGGTGGCGGGAGGACAGATACGCAGTATTTT.

The chain joins TRBV25-1 to TRBJ1-2, with D possibly matching TRBD1 (6 bases). V lost 6 bases and J lost 2, with 16 bases in between. Germline lookup yields CDR1 MGHDK and CDR2 SYGVNS. This CDR3 region has 15 residues. The CDR3 sequence: CASSAGGGLNYGYTF. In DNA form, the CDR3 reads TGTGCCAGCAGCGCCGGGGGGGGGCTGAACTATGGCTACACCTTC.

The chain uses TRBV27 and TRBJ2-7; 9 nucleotides match TRBD1. V dropped 4 bases and J dropped 4; count of bases not matched to a gene: 11. This CDR3 is 16 amino acids long. The V gene's germline CDR1 is MNHEY and CDR2 SMNVEV (reference sequence). DNA of the CDR3: TGTGCCAGCAGTTATCACTCCGGGACAGGGAGGTACGAGCAGTACTTC. Translation: CASSYHSGTGRYEQYF.

This chain connects TRBV7-2 to TRBJ2-5; 9 bases agree with TRBD2. There are 15 residues in the CDR3. Germline V gene lookup returns CDR1 SGHTA and CDR2 FQGNSA. V lost 3 bases and J lost 5; bases outside the gene matches: 7. The CDR3 is CASSFERGRGETQYF. The CDR3 bases are TGTGCCAGCAGCTTCGAACGCGGGAGGGGTGAGACCCAGTACTTC.

The chain carries TRBV19 and TRBJ1-1, with a weak D call TRBD1 (5 bases). This CDR3 spans 14 amino acids. The ends were cut back, 7 bases at V and 4 bases at J, with 16 bases in the middle. The V gene's germline CDR1 is LNHDA and CDR2 SQIVND (reference sequence). The CDR3 here is CASTRQKGLTEAFF. CDR3 DNA sequence: TGTGCCAGTACACGGCAGAAGGGGCTCACTGAAGCTTTCTTT.

The chain uses TRBV4-1 and TRBJ1-1; D remains unclear. Per germline, CDR1 MGHRA and CDR2 YSYEKL. V was trimmed by 4 bases and J by 1 base, leaving 7 bases between them. The CDR3 runs to 13 residues. The DNA of the CDR3 is TGCGCCAGCAGCCTGAAACAGAACACTGAAGCTTTCTTT. Encoded protein: CASSLKQNTEAFF.

The rearrangement joins TRBV6-6 to TRBJ1-6; 7 bases match TRBD1. V shed 4 bases and J 9 bases; nucleotides not matched to a gene: 3. Looked up from germline, CDR1 is MNHNY and CDR2 is SVGAGI (reference sequence). The CDR3 has 13 amino acids. CDR3 sequence: CASSLDRFSPLHF. The CDR3 DNA reads as TGTGCCAGCAGTTTGGACAGGTTTTCACCCCTCCACTTT.